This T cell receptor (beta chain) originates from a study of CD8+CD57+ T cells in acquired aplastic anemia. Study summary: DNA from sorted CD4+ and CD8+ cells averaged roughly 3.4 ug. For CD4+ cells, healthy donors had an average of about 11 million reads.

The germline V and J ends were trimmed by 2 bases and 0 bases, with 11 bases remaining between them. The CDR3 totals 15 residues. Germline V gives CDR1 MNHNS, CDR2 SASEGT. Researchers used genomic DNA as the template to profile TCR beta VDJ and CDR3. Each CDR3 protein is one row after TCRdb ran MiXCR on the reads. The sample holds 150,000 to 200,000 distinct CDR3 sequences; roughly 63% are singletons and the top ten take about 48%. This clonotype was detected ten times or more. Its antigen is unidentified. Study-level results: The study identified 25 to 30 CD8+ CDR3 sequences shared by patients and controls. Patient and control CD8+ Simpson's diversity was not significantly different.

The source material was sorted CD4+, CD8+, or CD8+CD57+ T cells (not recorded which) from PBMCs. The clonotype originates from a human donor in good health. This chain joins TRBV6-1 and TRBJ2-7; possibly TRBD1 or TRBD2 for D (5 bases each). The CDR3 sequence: CASSENPGHSYEQYF. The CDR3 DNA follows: TGTGCCAGCAGTGAAAATCCGGGGCACTCCTACGAGCAGTACTTC.